The source of this TCR beta chain is a study of T cell repertoires in ileal Crohn's disease (dated by TCRdb to between 2018 and 2021). With respect to the entire study: The median duration of disease was 6 to 10 years, and at the time of surgery around 36% of patients were active smokers. Roughly 500 nanograms of biopsy DNA per sample were submitted for commercial TCRB immunosequencing. A total of roughly 170 mucosal samples from around 57 patients were sequenced, collected from several sites on the surgical specimen and at postoperative endoscopy. Biopsies taken from the inflamed portion of the ileum in the surgical resection specimen were designated as M0 samples. Postoperative therapy was given to about half of the patients, with thiopurines administered to roughly twelve patients and anti-TNF agents administered to some 17 patients. The TCR repertoire was analysed in around 50 patients with Crohn's disease drawn from a prospective multicentre cohort. Endoscopic postoperative recurrence was defined by a Rutgeerts score above i0. Running in parallel with the study was a multicentre cohort set up to find predictors of early endoscopic recurrence following ileocolonic resection. Surgery was performed for a complication in all patients, with stricturing disease in roughly 60% and penetrating disease in approximately 40%. Here is what the overall study found, with its caveats: Mucosal CD4 and CD8 T cells were sorted and sequenced only in a subgroup of patients, the size of which was not stated. Sorted CD8 T cells carried more high-frequency clones than CD4 T cells, suggesting mucosal expansions were mainly CD8. A significantly higher proportion of clonal expansions was observed in active smokers at surgery than in non-smokers (about 25% vs 20%, p=0.02). Higher percentages of high-frequency clones at the time of surgery were linked to endoscopic recurrence, and every patient with clonality above 26.8% (18/57) had recurrence.

In the paper's terms, the time point label means: inflamed ileum from the surgical specimen. Eligible patients were adults with ileal or ileocolonic Crohn's disease who had an indication for ileocolonic resection. Before DNA extraction, whole ileal mucosal biopsies were kept frozen at -80 degrees C. A TRizol-based method was used to extract genomic DNA from the frozen whole biopsies, and the DNA was quantified with a NanoDrop 2000 spectrophotometer. Points on this clone: It has no known antigen specificity. Base qualities were left out, and no much larger clone turns up one base away.

CDR1 and CDR2, per the germline V gene, are SGHTA and FQGNSA. Reading from cysteine to phenylalanine, the CDR3 counts 15 amino acids. The DNA shown is the 45-base CDR3, in frame from base 1. The V end loses 7 bases and the J end loses 3 bases, and a stretch of 13 bases separates them. Library creation used the immunoSEQ multiplex PCR assay. Adaptive Biotechnology amplified the CDR3 regions from genomic DNA with a two-step multiplex PCR designed to control amplification bias. Primers for every V and J gene segment were used in the first PCR, and barcodes and Illumina adapters were added in the second PCR. CDR3 libraries were sequenced on an Illumina instrument. For the original study's pipeline: Vendor-provided pipelines were combined with custom analysis of raw data in R/Bioconductor under R version 3.3.0. Clonality, which ranges from 0 to 1, was calculated as the inverse of the normalised Shannon entropy across all productive clones. High-frequency clones were defined as the repertoire share of the top 100 clones, retaining only clones passing a 95% confidence test. Overlap between samples was measured with the Morisita-Horn index, while repertoire diversity was measured with the Simpson index. Entries here come from immuneACCESS through TCRdb and include only in-frame sequences with V and J called. Some clones fail to appear in such tables; in the studies checked, an unresolved V gene covers under half of the shortfall, and the cause of the remainder is unknown. V and J calls and clone size are copied from that table; D and trimming were computed from the DNA. Recorded for this sample are about 5,500 clones; 80% of them occurred a single time. The ten largest clones capture 42% of the sample.

The clonotype originates from an adult with Crohn's disease. The sequenced sample was ileal tissue. The sequence links TRBV7-2 to TRBJ1-6, with no confident D gene call. In nucleotide form, the sequence is TGTGCCAGCACCCCCAATCTAGGCTATAATTCACCCCTCCACTTT. The resulting protein is CASTPNLGYNSPLHF.